Each of the 19 T cell receptor beta chains below was sequenced from the same sample in a study of blood T cell repertoires in COVID-19. Sequenced by immunoSEQ multiplex PCR; TCRdb stores in-frame clones only, minus some. The profile shows 55,000 to 80,000 clones, over 80% of them singletons. Sequencing was performed on peripheral blood. All receptors come from a woman at least 80 years old with acute or convalescent COVID-19.

The chain combines TRBV25-1 with TRBJ2-3, with 8 bases fitting TRBD2. J was trimmed by 11 bases and V by 5 bases; bases with no gene match: 15. The germline gives CDR1 MGHDK, CDR2 SYGVNS. This CDR3 has 15 amino acids. This CDR3 reads CASSIPGTGGIVQYF. CDR3 in DNA: TGTGCCAGCAGTATACCCGGGACGGGGGGGATCGTGCAGTATTTT. Together with reference TRBV25-1 and TRBJ2-3, the CDR3 gives the full variable domain: EADIYQTPRYLVIGTGKKITLECSQTMGHDKMYWYQQDPGMELHLIHYSYGVNSTEKGDLSSESTVSRIRTEHFPLTLESARPSHTSQYLCASSIPGTGGIVQYFGPGTRLTVL.

The chain couples TRBV9 to TRBJ2-7; D gene unclear. Deletions cut 3 bases from V and 6 bases from J, with 13 bases between. Germline V gene sequence: CDR1 SGDLS, CDR2 YYNGEE. The CDR3 is 13 amino acids. CDR3 bases: TGTGCCAGCAGCGGGTACCCCACCGGCGAGCAGTACTTC. Translating it yields CASSGYPTGEQYF. Together with reference TRBV9 and TRBJ2-7, the CDR3 gives the full variable domain: DSGVTQTPKHLITATGQRVTLRCSPRSGDLSVYWYQQSLDQGLQFLIQYYNGEERAKGNILERFSAQQFPDLHSELNLSSLELGDSALYFCASSGYPTGEQYFGPGTRLTVT.

The V and J genes are TRBV20-1 and TRBJ1-5; 9 bases line up with TRBD1. V gave up 3 bases and J gave up 3 bases; unmatched junction bases: 3. The CDR3 sequence is 14 residues long. CDR1 and CDR2 (germline): DFQATT, SNEGSKA (reference sequence). The CDR3 here is CSASTGGHNQPQHF. The CDR3 DNA sequence: TGCAGTGCTAGTACAGGGGGCCACAATCAGCCCCAGCATTTT.

This chain joins TRBV25-1 and TRBJ2-7, with 9 bases identical to TRBD1. V lost 4 bases, J lost 2 bases, and 3 bases stayed unmatched. In germline, CDR1 is MGHDK, CDR2 SYGVNS. The CDR3 covers 14 residues. Here the CDR3 DNA reads TGTGCCAGCAGTGCGACAGGGGGGACCTACGAGCAGTACTTC. The encoded protein is CASSATGGTYEQYF.

The chain couples TRBV18 to TRBJ1-1; TRBD1 aligns across 7 bases. The trim removed 6 bases at V and 2 bases at J, leaving 12 bases unmatched. Germline CDR1 is KGHSH and CDR2 is LQKENI. The CDR3 length is 16 residues. The CDR3 region has the DNA TGTGCCAGCTCGGACAGGCTCCTGGGAGTAAACACTGAAGCTTTCTTT. Translated: CASSDRLLGVNTEAFF.

V usage is TRBV10-3 and J usage is TRBJ1-1, with D possibly matching TRBD1 (5 bases). Germline V gene sequence: CDR1 ENHRY, CDR2 SYGVKD. V was shortened by 5 bases and J by 1 base, with 11 bases between the two germline ends. The CDR3 totals 14 residues. CDR3 residues: CAISSAGGNTEAFF. The CDR3 coding sequence is TGTGCCATCAGTTCGGCCGGGGGGAACACTGAAGCTTTCTTT.

V usage is TRBV7-3 and J usage is TRBJ2-1; 12 nucleotides align to TRBD2. CDR1 SGHTA and CDR2 FQGTGA come from the germline V gene. J gave up 7 bases and V 4 bases, and 5 bases lay outside the gene matches. This CDR3 is built from 15 residues. This CDR3 reads CASSSTSGRGNEQFF. The CDR3 DNA follows: TGTGCCAGCAGCTCGACTAGCGGGAGAGGGAATGAGCAGTTCTTC.

The rearrangement uses TRBV19 and TRBJ1-3; possibly TRBD1 for D (6 bases). Germline CDR1 and CDR2: LNHDA and SQIVND (reference sequence). Trimming removed 8 bases at V and 0 bases at J, with 11 bases between. This CDR3 contains 14 residues. CDR3 bases: TGTGCCAGTGGACAGTTCGCCTCTGGAAACACCATATATTTT. Translating it yields CASGQFASGNTIYF.

A few counts support this clone. The CDR3 sequence: CASSPGVSSGNTIYF. CDR3 in DNA: TGTGCCAGCAGCCCCGGGGTTAGCTCTGGAAACACCATATATTTT. The chain couples TRBV5-4 to TRBJ1-3; D unclear. The CDR3 is made up of 15 amino acids. Germline V lookup: CDR1 SGHNT, CDR2 YYREEE (reference sequence). The ends were cut back, 4 bases at V and 0 bases at J, with 11 bases in the middle.

This clone was observed once. The chain uses TRBV6-5 and TRBJ1-4; TRBD1 aligns across 7 bases. Germline loops: CDR1 MNHEY, CDR2 SVGAGI. The CDR3 is 14 amino acids. V lost 6 bases and J lost 4; bases outside the gene matches: 5. The CDR3 protein is CASRPGQLNEKLFF. CDR3 sequence (DNA): TGTGCCAGCAGGCCGGGACAGCTTAATGAAAAACTGTTTTTT.

This rearrangement joins TRBV30 to TRBJ1-3; D is undetermined. This CDR3 spans 14 amino acids. The V gene lost 0 bases and the J gene lost 0 bases, with 6 bases spanning the gap. Germline V gene lookup returns CDR1 GTSNPN and CDR2 SVGIG (reference sequence). The CDR3 nucleotides read TGTGCCTGGAGTGTACTGCGCTCTGGAAACACCATATATTTT. It translates to CAWSVLRSGNTIYF.

V gene TRBV28 combines with J gene TRBJ1-2, with 8 bases matching TRBD1. The germline V gene has CDR1 MDHEN and CDR2 SYDVKM. Germline trimming cut 4 bases from V and 1 base from J; bases unmatched to any gene: 5. This CDR3 comprises 15 residues. The CDR3 is CASSSSGGNNYGYTF. DNA for the CDR3: TGTGCCAGCAGTTCCTCAGGGGGCAATAACTATGGCTACACCTTC.

This chain connects TRBV5-4 to TRBJ1-6; D unclear. The germline gives CDR1 SGHNT, CDR2 YYREEE (reference sequence). The CDR3 is 15 amino acids. The V gene lost 3 bases and the J gene lost 7 bases, with 14 bases spanning the gap. CDR3 protein: CASSSSDTGNSPLHF. The DNA of the CDR3 is TGTGCCAGCAGCTCCTCAGACACGGGAAATTCACCCCTCCACTTT.

CDR3 region: CASSRNKNTEAFF. The CDR3 DNA follows: TGTGCCAGCAGCCGAAACAAAAACACTGAAGCTTTCTTT. This chain links TRBV11-3 with TRBJ1-1; D remains ambiguous. CDR1 SGHNT and CDR2 YENEEA come from the germline V gene. There are 13 residues in the CDR3. Trimming removed 5 bases from V and 2 bases from J, with 9 bases in between.

The chain employs TRBV19 and TRBJ1-5; 8 nucleotides agree with TRBD1. Germline assignment: CDR1 LNHDA and CDR2 SQIVND (reference sequence). This CDR3 is built from 14 residues. The ends lost 8 bases at V and 1 base at J; junction bases unmatched: 4. The DNA of the CDR3 is TGTGCCAGTTTACAGGGGGGGAGCAATCAGCCCCAGCATTTT. Amino acids: CASLQGGSNQPQHF. The full variable domain, in which reference TRBV19 and TRBJ1-5 provide the parts outside the CDR3, is DGGITQSPKYLFRKEGQNVTLSCEQNLNHDAMYWYRQDPGQGLRLIYYSQIVNDFQKGDIAEGYSVSREKKESFPLTVTSAQKNPTAFYLCASLQGGSNQPQHFGDGTRLSIL.

This clone was counted a single time. The rearrangement joins TRBV30 to TRBJ1-1, with D possibly TRBD1 on 6 matching bases. V shed 5 bases and J shed 5 bases, with 15 bases lying between them. Germline V lookup: CDR1 GTSNPN, CDR2 SVGIG (reference sequence). This CDR3 comprises 13 residues. For the CDR3, the DNA is TGTGCCTGGGTGGGGGCAGGTAGTACTGAAGCTTTCTTT. This codes for CAWVGAGSTEAFF.

The chain employs TRBV10-3 and TRBJ2-3, with unresolved D. The V and J ends lost 5 bases and 1 base respectively, with 10 bases between them. This CDR3 has 14 residues. Germline loops: CDR1 ENHRY, CDR2 SYGVKD. CDR3 in DNA: TGTGCCATCAGTCACCTATCGGGCACAGATACGCAGTATTTT. Amino acids: CAISHLSGTDTQYF.

V usage is TRBV5-1 and J usage is TRBJ1-1; tentatively, D is TRBD1 (5 bases). This CDR3 is 14 amino acids long. Looked up from germline, CDR1 is SGHRS and CDR2 is YFSETQ. Trimming cost V 0 bases and J 2 bases, with 8 bases left between them. The CDR3 nucleotides are TGCGCCAGCAGCTTGGAGCAGGGTAACACTGAAGCTTTCTTT. Translation: CASSLEQGNTEAFF.

The chain couples TRBV19 to TRBJ1-5, with 9 nucleotides matching TRBD1. With 3 bases clipped from V and 5 bases from J, the junction kept 8 bases outside the gene matches. Germline lookup yields CDR1 LNHDA and CDR2 SQIVND (reference sequence). CDR3 size: 16 residues. In DNA form, the CDR3 reads TGTGCCAGTAGTATCTGGAGACAGGGGGGGTATCAGCCCCAGCATTTT. Its protein product is CASSIWRQGGYQPQHF.